This TCR beta chain was found in a study of control samples from healthy donors and cancer patients. Sequencing was performed with immunoSEQ multiplex PCR; in TCRdb, only in-frame clones are kept and a portion is missing. This sample has about 86,000 clones; less than 90% occur once, and the top ten carry about 10%. The CDR3 is 14 amino acids. Looked up from germline, CDR1 is SNHLY and CDR2 is FYNNEI. V gave up 4 bases and J gave up 9 bases; unmatched junction bases: 6. The source material was PBMCs. The sequence came from a woman between 45 and 65 years old with colorectal cancer. The genes are TRBV2 and TRBJ2-1; 10 nucleotides agree with TRBD2. This CDR3 reads CASSVLAGGGEQFF. The CDR3 DNA sequence: TGTGCCAGCAGTGTATTAGCGGGGGGAGGTGAGCAGTTCTTC.